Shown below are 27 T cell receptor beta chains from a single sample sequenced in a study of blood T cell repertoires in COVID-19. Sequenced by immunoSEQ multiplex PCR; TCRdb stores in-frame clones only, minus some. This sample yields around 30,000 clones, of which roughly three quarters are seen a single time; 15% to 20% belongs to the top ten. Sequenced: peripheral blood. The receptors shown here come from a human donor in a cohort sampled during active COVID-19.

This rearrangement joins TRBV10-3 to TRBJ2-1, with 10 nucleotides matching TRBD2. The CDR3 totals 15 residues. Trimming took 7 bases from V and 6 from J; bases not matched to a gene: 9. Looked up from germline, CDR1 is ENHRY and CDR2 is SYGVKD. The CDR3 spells CAINGATSGINEQFF. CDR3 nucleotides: TGTGCCATCAATGGGGCTACTAGCGGGATCAATGAGCAGTTCTTC.

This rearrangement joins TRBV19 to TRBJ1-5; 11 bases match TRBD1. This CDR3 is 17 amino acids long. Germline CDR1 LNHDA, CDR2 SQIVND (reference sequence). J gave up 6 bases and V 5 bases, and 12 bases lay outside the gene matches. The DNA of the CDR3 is TGTGCCAGTAGTCTTACTCGGACAGGGGGCTTCAGTCAGCCCCAGCATTTT. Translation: CASSLTRTGGFSQPQHF.

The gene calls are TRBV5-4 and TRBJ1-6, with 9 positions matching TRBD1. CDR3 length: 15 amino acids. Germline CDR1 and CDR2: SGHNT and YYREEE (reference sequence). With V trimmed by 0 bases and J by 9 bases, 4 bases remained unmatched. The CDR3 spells CASSLDRGPGSPLHF. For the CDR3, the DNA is TGTGCCAGCAGCTTGGACAGGGGGCCTGGTTCACCCCTCCACTTT.

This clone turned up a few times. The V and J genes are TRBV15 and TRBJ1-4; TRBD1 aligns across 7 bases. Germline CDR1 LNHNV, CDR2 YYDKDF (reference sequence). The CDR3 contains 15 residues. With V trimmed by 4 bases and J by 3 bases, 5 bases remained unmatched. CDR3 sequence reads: CATSTQTGPNEKLFF. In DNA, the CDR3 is TGTGCCACCAGCACCCAGACAGGGCCTAATGAAAAACTGTTTTTT.

This chain's CDR3 is CASSLIQGARTKNIQYF. Written as DNA, the CDR3 is TGTGCCAGCAGCCTCATACAGGGGGCGCGGACCAAAAACATTCAGTACTTC. This chain uses TRBV3-1 (or the pseudogene TRBV3-2) with TRBJ2-4, with 9 bases matching TRBD1. The V gene end was trimmed by 4 bases and the J gene end by 2 bases; junction bases not matched to a gene: 9. The CDR3 sequence is 17 residues long. Germline CDR1 and CDR2: LGHDT and YNNKEL (reference sequence).

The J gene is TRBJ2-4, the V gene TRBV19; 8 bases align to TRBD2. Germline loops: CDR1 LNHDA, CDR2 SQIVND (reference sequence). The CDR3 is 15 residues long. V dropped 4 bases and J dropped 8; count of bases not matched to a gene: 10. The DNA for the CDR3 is TGTGCCAGTAGTAGCCCGGGAGGGAGAGAGGACATTCAGTACTTC. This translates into CASSSPGGREDIQYF. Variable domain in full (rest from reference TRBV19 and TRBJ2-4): DGGITQSPKYLFRKEGQNVTLSCEQNLNHDAMYWYRQDPGQGLRLIYYSQIVNDFQKGDIAEGYSVSREKKESFPLTVTSAQKNPTAFYLCASSSPGGREDIQYFGAGTRLSVL.

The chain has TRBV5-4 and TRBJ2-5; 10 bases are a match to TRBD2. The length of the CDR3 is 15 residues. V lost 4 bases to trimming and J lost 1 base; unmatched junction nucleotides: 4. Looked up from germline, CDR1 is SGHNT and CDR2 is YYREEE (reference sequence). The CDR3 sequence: CASSASGGPQETQYF. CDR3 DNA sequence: TGTGCCAGCAGCGCTAGCGGGGGTCCCCAAGAGACCCAGTACTTC.

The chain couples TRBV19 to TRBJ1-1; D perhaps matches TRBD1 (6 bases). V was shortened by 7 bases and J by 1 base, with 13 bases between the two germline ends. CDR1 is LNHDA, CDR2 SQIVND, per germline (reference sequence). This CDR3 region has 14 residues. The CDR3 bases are TGTGCCAGTAAAACCCAGGGGACGAACACTGAAGCTTTCTTT. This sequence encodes CASKTQGTNTEAFF.

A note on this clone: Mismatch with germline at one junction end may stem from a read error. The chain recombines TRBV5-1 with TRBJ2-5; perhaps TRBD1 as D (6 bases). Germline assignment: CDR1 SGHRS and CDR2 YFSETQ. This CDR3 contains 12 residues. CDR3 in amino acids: CASSGTRDTLYF. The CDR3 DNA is TGCGCCAGCAGCGGGACACGGGACACCCTGTACTTC.

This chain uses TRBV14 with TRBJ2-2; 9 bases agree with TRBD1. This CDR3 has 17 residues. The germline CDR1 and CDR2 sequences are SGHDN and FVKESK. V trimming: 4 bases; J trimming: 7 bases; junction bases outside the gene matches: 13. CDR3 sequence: CASSPNKGQGRIGELFF. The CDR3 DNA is TGTGCCAGCAGCCCAAACAAGGGACAGGGAAGGATCGGGGAGCTGTTTTTT.

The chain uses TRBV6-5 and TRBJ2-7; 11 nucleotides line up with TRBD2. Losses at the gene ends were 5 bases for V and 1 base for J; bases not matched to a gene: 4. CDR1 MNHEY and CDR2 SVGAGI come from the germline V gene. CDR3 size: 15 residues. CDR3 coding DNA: TGTGCCAGCAGTCTGCTAGCGGGGGGTTCCTACGAGCAGTACTTC. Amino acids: CASSLLAGGSYEQYF.

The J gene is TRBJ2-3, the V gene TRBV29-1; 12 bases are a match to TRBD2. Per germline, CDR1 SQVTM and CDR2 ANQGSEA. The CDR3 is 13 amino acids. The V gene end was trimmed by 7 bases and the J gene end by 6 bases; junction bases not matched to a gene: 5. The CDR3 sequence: CSDLLAGGDTQYF. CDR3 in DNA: TGCAGCGACCTCCTAGCGGGAGGGGATACGCAGTATTTT.

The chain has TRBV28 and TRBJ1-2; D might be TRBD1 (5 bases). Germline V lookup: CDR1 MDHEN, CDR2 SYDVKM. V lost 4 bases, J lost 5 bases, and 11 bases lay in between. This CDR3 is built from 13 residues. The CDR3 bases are TGTGCCAGCAGTTCCGACAGCCCTTATGGCTACACCTTC. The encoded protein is CASSSDSPYGYTF.

The chain's CDR3 is CASSQRTRGLNSPLHF. The CDR3 DNA reads as TGTGCCAGCAGCCAACGAACCAGGGGGCTCAATTCACCCCTCCACTTT. V usage is TRBV3-1 (or the pseudogene TRBV3-2) and J usage is TRBJ1-6; 8 bases fit TRBD1. The CDR3 is 16 residues long. Unmatched junction bases numbered 7, after V lost 2 bases and J lost 7 bases. In germline, CDR1 is LGHDT, CDR2 YNNKEL (reference sequence).

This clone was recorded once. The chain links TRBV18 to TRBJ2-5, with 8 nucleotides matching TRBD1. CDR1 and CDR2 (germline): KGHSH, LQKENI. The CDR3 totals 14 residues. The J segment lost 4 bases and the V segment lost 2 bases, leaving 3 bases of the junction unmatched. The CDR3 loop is CASSPTGTGETQYF. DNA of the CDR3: TGTGCCAGCTCACCAACCGGGACAGGAGAGACCCAGTACTTC.

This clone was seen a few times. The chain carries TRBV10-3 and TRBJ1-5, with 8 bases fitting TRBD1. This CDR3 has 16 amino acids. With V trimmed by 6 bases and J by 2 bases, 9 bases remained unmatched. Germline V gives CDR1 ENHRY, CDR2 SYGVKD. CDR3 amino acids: CAISAQGAKGNQPQHF. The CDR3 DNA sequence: TGTGCCATCAGCGCCCAGGGGGCGAAGGGCAATCAGCCCCAGCATTTT.

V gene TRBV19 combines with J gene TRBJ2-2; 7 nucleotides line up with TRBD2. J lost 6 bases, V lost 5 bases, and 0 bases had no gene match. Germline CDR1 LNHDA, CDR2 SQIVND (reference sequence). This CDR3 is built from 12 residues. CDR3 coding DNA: TGTGCCAGTAGTGGGAGGGCCGGGGAGCTGTTTTTT. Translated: CASSGRAGELFF.

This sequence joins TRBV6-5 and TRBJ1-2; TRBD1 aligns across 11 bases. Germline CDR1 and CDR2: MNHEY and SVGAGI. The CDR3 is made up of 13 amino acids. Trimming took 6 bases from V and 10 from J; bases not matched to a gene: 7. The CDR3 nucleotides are TGTGCCAGCAGGCCCGGACAGGGGGCAGCCTACACCTTC. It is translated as CASRPGQGAAYTF.

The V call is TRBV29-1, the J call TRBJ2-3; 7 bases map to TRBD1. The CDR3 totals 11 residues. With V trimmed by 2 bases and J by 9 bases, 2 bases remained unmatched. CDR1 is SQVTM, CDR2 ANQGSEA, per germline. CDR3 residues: CSVERGLTQYF. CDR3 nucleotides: TGCAGCGTTGAAAGGGGGCTGACGCAGTATTTT.

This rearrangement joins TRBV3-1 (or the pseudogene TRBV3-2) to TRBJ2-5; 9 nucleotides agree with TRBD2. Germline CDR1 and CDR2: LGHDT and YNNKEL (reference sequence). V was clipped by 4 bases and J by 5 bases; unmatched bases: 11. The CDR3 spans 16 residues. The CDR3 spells CASSPSIGTSRETQYF. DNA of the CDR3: TGTGCCAGCAGCCCATCCATCGGGACTAGCCGGGAGACCCAGTACTTC.

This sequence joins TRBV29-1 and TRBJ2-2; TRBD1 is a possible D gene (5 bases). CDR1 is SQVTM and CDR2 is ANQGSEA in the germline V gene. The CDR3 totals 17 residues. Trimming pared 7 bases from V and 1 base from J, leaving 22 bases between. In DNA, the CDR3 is TGCAGCGCCACGCCCGCTATTGACAGCCTGAACACCGGGGAGCTGTTTTTT. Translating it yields CSATPAIDSLNTGELFF.

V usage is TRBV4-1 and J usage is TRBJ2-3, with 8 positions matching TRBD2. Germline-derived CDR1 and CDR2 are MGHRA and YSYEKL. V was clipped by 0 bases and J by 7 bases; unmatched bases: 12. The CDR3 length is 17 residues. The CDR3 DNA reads TGCGCCAGCAGCCAAGATCTACCAGCGGGAGCTCAAAATACGCAGTATTTT. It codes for CASSQDLPAGAQNTQYF.

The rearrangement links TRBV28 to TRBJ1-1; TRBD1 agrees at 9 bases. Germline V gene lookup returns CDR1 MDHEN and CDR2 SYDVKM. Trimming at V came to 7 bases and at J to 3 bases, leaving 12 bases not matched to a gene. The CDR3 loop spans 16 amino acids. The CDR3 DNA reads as TGTGCCAGCATTACAGGGGGCGTTGCGGTGTACACTGAAGCTTTCTTT. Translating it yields CASITGGVAVYTEAFF.

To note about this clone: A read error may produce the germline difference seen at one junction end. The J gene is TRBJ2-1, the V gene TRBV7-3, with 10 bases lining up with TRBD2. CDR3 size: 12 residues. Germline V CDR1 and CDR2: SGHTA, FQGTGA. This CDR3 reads CASSSEREGQVF. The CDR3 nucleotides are TGTGCCAGCAGCTCGGAGCGGGAGGGCCAGGTCTTC.

The CDR3 bases are TGTGCCAGCAACCCACAGGGGGCGCAGATGGAGACCCAGTACTTC. This sequence encodes CASNPQGAQMETQYF. The chain employs TRBV2 and TRBJ2-5, with 9 bases identical to TRBD1. Trimming cost V 7 bases and J 5 bases; bases outside gene matches: 11. Germline V CDR1 and CDR2: SNHLY, FYNNEI. The CDR3 sequence is 15 residues long.

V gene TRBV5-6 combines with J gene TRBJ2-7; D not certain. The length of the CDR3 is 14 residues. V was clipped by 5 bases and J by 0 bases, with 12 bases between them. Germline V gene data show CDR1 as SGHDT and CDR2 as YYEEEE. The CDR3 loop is CASRPRRSSYEQYF. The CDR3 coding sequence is TGTGCCAGCAGGCCACGCCGTAGCTCCTACGAGCAGTACTTC. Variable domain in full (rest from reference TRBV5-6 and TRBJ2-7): DAGVTQSPTHLIKTRGQQVTLRCSPKSGHDTVSWYQQALGQGPQFIFQYYEEEERQRGNFPDRFSGHQFPNYSSELNVNALLLGDSALYLCASRPRRSSYEQYFGPGTRLTVT.

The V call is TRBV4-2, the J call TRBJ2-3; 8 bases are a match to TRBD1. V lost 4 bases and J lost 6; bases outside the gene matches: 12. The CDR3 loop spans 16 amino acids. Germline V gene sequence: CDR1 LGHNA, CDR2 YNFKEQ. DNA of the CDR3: TGTGCCAGCAGCCCACCAGCAGGACAGGGAGGCGATACGCAGTATTTT. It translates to CASSPPAGQGGDTQYF.